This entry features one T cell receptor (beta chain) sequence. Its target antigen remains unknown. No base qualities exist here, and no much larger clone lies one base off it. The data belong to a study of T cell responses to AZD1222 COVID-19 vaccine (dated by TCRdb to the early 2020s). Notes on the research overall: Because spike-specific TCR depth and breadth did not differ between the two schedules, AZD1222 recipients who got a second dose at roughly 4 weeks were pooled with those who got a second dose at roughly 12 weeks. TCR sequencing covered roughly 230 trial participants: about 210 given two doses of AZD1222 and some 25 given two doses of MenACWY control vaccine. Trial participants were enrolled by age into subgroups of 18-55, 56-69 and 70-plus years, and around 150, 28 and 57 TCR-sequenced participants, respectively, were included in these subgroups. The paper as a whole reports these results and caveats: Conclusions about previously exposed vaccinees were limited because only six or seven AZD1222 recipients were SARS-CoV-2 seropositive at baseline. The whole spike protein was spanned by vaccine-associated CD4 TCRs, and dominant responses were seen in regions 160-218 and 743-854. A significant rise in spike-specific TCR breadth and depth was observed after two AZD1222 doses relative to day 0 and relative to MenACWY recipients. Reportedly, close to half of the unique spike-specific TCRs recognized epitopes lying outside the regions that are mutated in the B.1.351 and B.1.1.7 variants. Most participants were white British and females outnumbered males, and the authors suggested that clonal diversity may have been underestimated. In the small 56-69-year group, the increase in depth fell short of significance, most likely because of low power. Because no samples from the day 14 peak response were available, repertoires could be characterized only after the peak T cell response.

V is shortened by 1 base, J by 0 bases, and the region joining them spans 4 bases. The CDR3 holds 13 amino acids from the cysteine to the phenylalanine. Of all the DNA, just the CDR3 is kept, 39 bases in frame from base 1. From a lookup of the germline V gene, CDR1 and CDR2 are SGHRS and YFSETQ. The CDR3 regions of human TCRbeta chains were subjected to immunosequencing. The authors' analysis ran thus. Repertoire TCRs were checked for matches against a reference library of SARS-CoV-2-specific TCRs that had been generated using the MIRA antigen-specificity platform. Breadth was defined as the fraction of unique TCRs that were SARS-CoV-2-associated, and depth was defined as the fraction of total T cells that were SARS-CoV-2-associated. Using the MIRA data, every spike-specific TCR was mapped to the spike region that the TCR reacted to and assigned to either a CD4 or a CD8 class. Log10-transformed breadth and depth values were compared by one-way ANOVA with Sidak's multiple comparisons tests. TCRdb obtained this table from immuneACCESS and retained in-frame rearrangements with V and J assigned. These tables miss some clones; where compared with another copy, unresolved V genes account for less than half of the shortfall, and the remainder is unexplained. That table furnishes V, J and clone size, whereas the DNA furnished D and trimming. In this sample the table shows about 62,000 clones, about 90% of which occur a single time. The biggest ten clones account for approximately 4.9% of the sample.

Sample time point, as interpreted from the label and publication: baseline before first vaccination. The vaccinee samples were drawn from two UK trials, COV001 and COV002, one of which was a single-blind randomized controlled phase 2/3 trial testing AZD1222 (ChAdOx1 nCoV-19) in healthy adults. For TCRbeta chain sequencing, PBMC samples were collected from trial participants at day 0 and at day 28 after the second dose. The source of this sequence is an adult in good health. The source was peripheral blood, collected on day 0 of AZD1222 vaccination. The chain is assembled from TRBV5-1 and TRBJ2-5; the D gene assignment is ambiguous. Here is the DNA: TGCGCCAGCAGCTTGCTTTACCAAGAGACCCAGTACTTC. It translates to CASSLLYQETQYF.